This T cell receptor (beta chain) was captured by sequencing in a study of T cells in Graves' hyperthyroidism and ophthalmopathy (dated by TCRdb to between 2019 and 2020). General notes on the study: Peripheral blood was collected at initial diagnosis, before any treatment. TCR V-J signatures able to tell the groups apart were searched for in a discovery cohort of approximately 95 patients, of whom more than 40 had Graves' ophthalmopathy and more than 55 had stable Graves' hyperthyroidism. An independent validation cohort of about 20 hyperthyroidism patients and 17 patients who later progressed to ophthalmopathy tested prospective prediction of ophthalmopathy. The 95 to 100 discovery patients were randomly divided into training and test sets at a 7:3 ratio. In addition, the study compared T-cell repertoires in thyroid tissue and in blood from six Graves' hyperthyroidism patients. Following sampling, methimazole starting at 30 mg daily was given to hyperthyroidism patients, and high-dose intravenous methylprednisolone was given to ophthalmopathy patients. The paper describes TCR Vbeta CDR3 sequencing of 140 or so peripheral blood samples, made up of roughly 45 ophthalmopathy patients, roughly 80 hyperthyroidism patients and 17 progressor patients. Findings and caveats that apply to the study as a whole: No statistical method was used to set the sample size in advance, and investigators knew the group allocation. Ophthalmopathy was separated from stable hyperthyroidism by a 13 V-J signature model, with 85% to 90% sensitivity and 81% to 82% specificity obtained in cross-validation and 80%/75% obtained in testing. In validation, the model predicted progression to ophthalmopathy a median of 6.5 months before onset, with roughly 68% sensitivity and roughly 77% specificity. Most expanded thyroid clonotypes (frequency above 0.001) were also detected in blood, a finding suggesting that blood repertoires may reflect thyroid immune responses.

In this sample, this clonotype turned up a few times. The antigen it binds to is not known. Base qualities are not at hand, and no much larger clone is one base apart. Stable Graves' hyperthyroidism was defined as the absence of progression to ophthalmopathy over 18 months of follow-up. The hyperthyroidism patients were between 18 and 65 years old and newly diagnosed, with a disease duration of less than 2 months. Any patient with an uncontrolled infection, another autoimmune disease, pregnancy or lactation was excluded. Clinical symptoms, serum thyroxine and TRAb, thyroid ultrasound, and orbital computed tomography formed the basis for the diagnoses. Ficoll-Paque density gradient centrifugation was used to isolate PBMCs from about 9.4 ml of fresh peripheral blood. Total RNA was extracted with Trizol reagent, and quality was checked on an Agilent 2100 Bioanalyzer. The TCR beta CDR3 regions were amplified from RNA transcripts. The first round of RT-PCR for the TCR CDR3 was performed with the HTBI primer set and the Qiagen OneStep RT-PCR kit. A second multiplex PCR round built the libraries, followed by size selection and purification. Paired-end sequencing of the libraries was performed with 100 bp reads on an Illumina HiSeq2000. For the original study's pipeline: SOAPnuke was used to process the raw data, removing reads that contained adapters or uncalled bases, had a mean Phred below 15, or lacked an exact match to the constant primer or identifier. High-quality paired reads were merged with COPE v1.2.5, and unique nucleotide sequences were defined as clonotypes. Clonotypes were aligned to IMGT TRBV, TRBD and TRBJ reference segments using MiTCR v1.1. The analysis included only V-J combinations with a frequency above 0.0001, which together covered around 99% of the repertoires. The TCS score was defined as the ratio of F50 (clonal expansion) to E x V (chaos), calculated using BLOSUM62-based TCRdist between CDR3 peptides within each V-J. Welch's t-statistics and random forest reduced 500 to 650 V-J features to 13, which were used in a naive Bayes classifier (R e1071). The public reads were run again by TCRdb, first through fastp at Q25 and then through MiXCR, and only productive beta chains were kept. Rows are combined by CDR3 protein, so each entry shows the most common genes and DNA. The V and J calls here are based on TCRdb, not the publication. The sample includes under 450,000 distinct CDR3 sequences, with approximately 15% observed a single time. Jointly, the top ten make up approximately 8% of the sample.

The germline V gene yields LGHNT for CDR1 and FRNRAP for CDR2. V gives up 8 bases and J gives up 6 bases, and the segment between their germline ends measures 7 bases. From the cysteine up to the phenylalanine, the CDR3 has a length of 11 residues. The entry retains the CDR3 DNA only, 33 bases that are in frame from base 1. Rearrangement joined TRBV12-5 to TRBJ2-2, with the D gene call left open. Specimen: blood. This TCR came from a woman aged 18-29 years with Graves' hyperthyroidism. The CDR3 protein is CASRRAGELFF. The sequence in DNA is TGTGCTAGTCGGCGCGCCGGGGAGCTGTTTTTT.